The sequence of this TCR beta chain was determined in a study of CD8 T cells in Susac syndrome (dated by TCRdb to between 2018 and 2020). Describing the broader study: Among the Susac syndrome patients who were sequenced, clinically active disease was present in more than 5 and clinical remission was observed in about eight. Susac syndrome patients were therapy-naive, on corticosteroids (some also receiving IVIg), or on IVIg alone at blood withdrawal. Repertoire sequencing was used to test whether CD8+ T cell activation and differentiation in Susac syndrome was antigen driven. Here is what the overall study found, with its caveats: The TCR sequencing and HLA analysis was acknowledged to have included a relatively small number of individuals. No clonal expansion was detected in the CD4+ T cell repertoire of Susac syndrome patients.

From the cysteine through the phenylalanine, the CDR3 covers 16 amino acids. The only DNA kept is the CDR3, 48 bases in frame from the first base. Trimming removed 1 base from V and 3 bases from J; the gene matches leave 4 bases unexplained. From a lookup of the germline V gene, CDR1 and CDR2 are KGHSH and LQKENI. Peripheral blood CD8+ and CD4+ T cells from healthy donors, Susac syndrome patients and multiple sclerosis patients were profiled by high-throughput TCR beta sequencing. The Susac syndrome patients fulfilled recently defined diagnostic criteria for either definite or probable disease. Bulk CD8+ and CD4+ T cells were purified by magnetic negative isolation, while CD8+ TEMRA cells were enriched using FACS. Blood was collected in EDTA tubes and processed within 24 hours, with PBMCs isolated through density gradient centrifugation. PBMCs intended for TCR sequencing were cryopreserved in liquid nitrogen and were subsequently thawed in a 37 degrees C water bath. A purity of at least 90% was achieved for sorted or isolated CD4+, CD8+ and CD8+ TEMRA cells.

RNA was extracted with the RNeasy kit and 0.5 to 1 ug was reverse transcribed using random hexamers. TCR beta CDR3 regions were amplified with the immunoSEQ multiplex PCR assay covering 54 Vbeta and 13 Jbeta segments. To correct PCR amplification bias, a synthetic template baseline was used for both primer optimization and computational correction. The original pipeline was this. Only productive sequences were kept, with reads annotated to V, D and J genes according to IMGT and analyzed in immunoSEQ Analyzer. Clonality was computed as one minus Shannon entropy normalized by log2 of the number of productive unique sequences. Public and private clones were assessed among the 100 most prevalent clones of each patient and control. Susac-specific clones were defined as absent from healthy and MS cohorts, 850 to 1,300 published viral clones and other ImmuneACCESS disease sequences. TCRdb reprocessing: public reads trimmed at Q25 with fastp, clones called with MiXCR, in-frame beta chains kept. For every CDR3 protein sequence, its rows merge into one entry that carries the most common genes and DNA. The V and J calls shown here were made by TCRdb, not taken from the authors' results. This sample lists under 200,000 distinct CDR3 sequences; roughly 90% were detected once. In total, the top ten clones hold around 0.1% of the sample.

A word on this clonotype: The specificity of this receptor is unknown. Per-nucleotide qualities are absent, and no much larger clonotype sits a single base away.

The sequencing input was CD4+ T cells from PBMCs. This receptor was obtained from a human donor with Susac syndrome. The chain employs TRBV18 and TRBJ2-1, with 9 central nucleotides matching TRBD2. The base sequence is TGTGCCAGCTCACCACGGCTAGCGGGGAACTACAATGAGCAGTTCTTC. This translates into CASSPRLAGNYNEQFF.